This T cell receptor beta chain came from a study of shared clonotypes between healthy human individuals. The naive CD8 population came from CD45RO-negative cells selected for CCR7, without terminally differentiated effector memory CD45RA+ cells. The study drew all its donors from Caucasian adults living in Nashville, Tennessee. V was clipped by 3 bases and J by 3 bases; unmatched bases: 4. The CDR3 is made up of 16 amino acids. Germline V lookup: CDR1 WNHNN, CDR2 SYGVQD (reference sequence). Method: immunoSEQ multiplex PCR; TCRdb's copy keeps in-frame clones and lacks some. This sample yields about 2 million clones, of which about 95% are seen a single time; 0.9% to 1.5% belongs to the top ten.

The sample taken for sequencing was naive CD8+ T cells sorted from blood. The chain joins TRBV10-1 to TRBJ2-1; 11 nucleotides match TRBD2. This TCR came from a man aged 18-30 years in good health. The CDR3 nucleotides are TGCGCCAGCAGTGATCCGGGGACTAGCGGCTACAATGAGCAGTTCTTC. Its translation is CASSDPGTSGYNEQFF.